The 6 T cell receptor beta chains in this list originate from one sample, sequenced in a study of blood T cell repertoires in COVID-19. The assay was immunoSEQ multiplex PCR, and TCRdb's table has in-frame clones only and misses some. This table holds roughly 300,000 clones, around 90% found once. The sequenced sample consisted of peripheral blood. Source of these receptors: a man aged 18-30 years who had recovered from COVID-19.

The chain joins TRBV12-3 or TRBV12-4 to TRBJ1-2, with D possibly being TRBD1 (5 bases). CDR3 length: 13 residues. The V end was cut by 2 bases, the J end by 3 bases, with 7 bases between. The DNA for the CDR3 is TGTGCCAGCAGTTTATCGACAGACTATGGCTACACCTTC. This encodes CASSLSTDYGYTF.

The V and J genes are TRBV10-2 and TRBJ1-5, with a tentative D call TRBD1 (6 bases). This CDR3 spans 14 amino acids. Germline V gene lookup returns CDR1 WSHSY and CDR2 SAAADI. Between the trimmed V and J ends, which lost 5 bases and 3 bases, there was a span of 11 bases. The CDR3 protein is CASSFDRYNQPQHF. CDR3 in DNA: TGCGCCAGCAGTTTCGACAGGTACAATCAGCCCCAGCATTTT.

CDR3 in DNA: TGTGCCAGCAGCTATAGCGGGGGGCCCTACAATGAGCAGTTCTTC. Encoded protein: CASSYSGGPYNEQFF. The chain joins TRBV7-3 to TRBJ2-1; 10 bases match TRBD2. Germline values: CDR1 SGHTA, CDR2 FQGTGA. V gave up 4 bases and J gave up 2 bases; unmatched junction bases: 2. The CDR3 contains 15 residues. Using reference TRBV7-3 and TRBJ2-1 for the parts outside the CDR3, the full variable domain is GAGVSQTPSNKVTEKGKYVELRCDPISGHTALYWYRQSLGQGPEFLIYFQGTGAADDSGLPNDRFFAVRPEGSVSTLKIQRTERGDSAVYLCASSYSGGPYNEQFFGPGTRLTVL.

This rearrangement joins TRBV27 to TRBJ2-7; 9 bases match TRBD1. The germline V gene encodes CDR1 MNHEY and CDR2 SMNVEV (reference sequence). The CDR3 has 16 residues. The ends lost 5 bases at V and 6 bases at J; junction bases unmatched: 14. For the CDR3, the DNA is TGTGCCAGCAGTCTTGGAAGGGGACAGGGATCCGCCGAGCAGTACTTC. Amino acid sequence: CASSLGRGQGSAEQYF.

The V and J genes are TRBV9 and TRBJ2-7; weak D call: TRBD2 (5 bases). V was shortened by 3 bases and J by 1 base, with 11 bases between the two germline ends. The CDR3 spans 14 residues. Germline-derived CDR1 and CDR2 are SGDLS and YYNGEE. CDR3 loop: CASSALRDSYEQYF. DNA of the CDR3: TGTGCCAGCAGCGCTCTTCGGGATTCCTACGAGCAGTACTTC.

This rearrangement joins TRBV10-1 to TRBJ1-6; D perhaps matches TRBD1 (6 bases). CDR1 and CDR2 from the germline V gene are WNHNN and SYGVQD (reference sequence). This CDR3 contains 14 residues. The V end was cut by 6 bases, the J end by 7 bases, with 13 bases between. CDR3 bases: TGCGCCAGCAGCCTTACAGGGTCGAATTCACCCCTCCACTTT. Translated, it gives CASSLTGSNSPLHF.